These 2 T cell receptor beta chains were all obtained from the same sample, sequenced in a study of blood T cell repertoires in COVID-19. Sequencing used immunoSEQ multiplex PCR; TCRdb keeps in-frame clones, though not all of them. The data show 190,000 or so clones, about 90% seen once. The specimen sequenced was PBMCs or T cells enriched from blood (not recorded which). Receptor source: a woman aged 25-40 years who had recovered from COVID-19.

This sequence joins TRBV6-2 or TRBV6-3 and TRBJ2-3; 9 bases fit TRBD2. Germline values: CDR1 MNHEY, CDR2 SVGEGT. CDR3 length: 15 amino acids. J lost 6 bases, V lost 2 bases, and 6 bases had no gene match. The CDR3 region is CASSYLLAGRDTQYF. The DNA of the CDR3 is TGTGCCAGCAGTTACCTTCTAGCGGGGCGGGATACGCAGTATTTT.

The CDR3 DNA reads TGCGCCAGCAGCTCCGGGACAGCCGTAAACTATGGCTACACCTTC. This sequence encodes CASSSGTAVNYGYTF. J is TRBJ1-2 and V is TRBV5-1, with 7 bases aligning to TRBD1. The junction had 7 bases not matched to a gene; V was cut back by 3 bases and J by 2 bases. Germline V lookup: CDR1 SGHRS, CDR2 YFSETQ. The CDR3 sequence is 15 residues long.